A single TCR beta chain is shown here with its context. The V end lost 2 bases, the J end lost 2 bases, and 10 bases lay between the germline ends. CDR3 length: 15 residues. Germline V gene data show CDR1 as MDHEN and CDR2 as SYDVKM. This sample is drawn from a study of control samples from healthy donors and cancer patients. The repertoire was sequenced with immunoSEQ multiplex PCR; TCRdb's copy has only in-frame clones and lacks some. Of under 70,000 clones detected, 87% appear once; the ten largest clones hold more than 12%. Sequenced sample: PBMCs. This chain connects TRBV28 to TRBJ1-5, with unresolved D. This receptor was identified in a man in his sixties with head and neck cancer. The DNA for the CDR3 is TGTGCCAGCAGTTTAGGAGGTTTAGGCAATCAGCCCCAGCATTTT. Protein product: CASSLGGLGNQPQHF. Full variable domain (rest looked up from reference TRBV28 and TRBJ1-5): DVKVTQSSRYLVKRTGEKVFLECVQDMDHENMFWYRQDPGLGLRLIYFSYDVKMKEKGDIPEGYSVSREKKERFSLILESASTNQTSMYLCASSLGGLGNQPQHFGDGTRLSIL.